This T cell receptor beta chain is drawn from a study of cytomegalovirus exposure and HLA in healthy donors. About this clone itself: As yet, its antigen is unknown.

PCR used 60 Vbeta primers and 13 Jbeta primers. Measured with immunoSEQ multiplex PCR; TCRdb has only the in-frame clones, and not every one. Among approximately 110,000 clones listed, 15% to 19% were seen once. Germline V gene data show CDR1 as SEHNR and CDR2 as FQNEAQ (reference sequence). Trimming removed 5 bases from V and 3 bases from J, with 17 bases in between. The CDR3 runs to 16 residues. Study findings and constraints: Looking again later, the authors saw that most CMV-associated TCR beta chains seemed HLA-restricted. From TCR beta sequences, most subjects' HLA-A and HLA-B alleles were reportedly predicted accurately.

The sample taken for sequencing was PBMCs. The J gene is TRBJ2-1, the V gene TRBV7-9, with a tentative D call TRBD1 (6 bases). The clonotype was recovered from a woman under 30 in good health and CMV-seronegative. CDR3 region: CASSPLTGENYNEQFF. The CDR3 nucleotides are TGTGCCAGCAGCCCCTTGACAGGAGAAAACTACAATGAGCAGTTCTTC.